The clone carrying this T cell receptor beta chain was observed many times. The sample comes from a study of identical twins. V was cut by 4 bases and J by 4 bases, with 17 bases left in between. The CDR3 contains 16 residues. TCRdb reprocessed the 5' RACE reads via MiXCR and lists one record per CDR3 protein. Of under 1 million distinct CDR3 sequences detected, roughly an eighth appear once; the ten largest clones hold roughly 1.5%. These data were also filed under a second study, of yellow fever vaccine responses in identical twins.

This TCR was sampled from a woman under 30 in good health. This chain joins TRBV12-3 or TRBV12-4 and TRBJ2-1; maybe TRBD1 (6 bases). Sequencing was performed on PBMCs. CDR3 sequence reads: CASSSRTDSNYNEQFF. The CDR3 DNA sequence: TGTGCCAGCAGTTCTCGGACAGATTCAAATTACAATGAGCAGTTCTTC.